The 9 T cell receptor beta chains presented below share a single source sample, sequenced in a study of early T cells in non-severe SARS-CoV-2 infection. A single record per CDR3 protein comes from TCRdb applying MiXCR to the 5' RACE reads. The sample holds about 66,000 distinct CDR3 sequences, around 18% seen once. The sample here was whole blood, taken at baseline. The receptors here all came from an adult who was a healthcare worker with PCR-confirmed SARS-CoV-2 infection or an uninfected control (not recorded which).

The J gene is TRBJ2-6, the V gene TRBV5-5; D remains unclear. V was shortened by 5 bases and J by 0 bases, with 15 bases between the two germline ends. The CDR3 covers 17 residues. Germline V lookup: CDR1 SGHKS, CDR2 YYEKEE (reference sequence). CDR3 sequence (DNA): TGTGCCAGCAGTCTGGCAGGACGGAGCTCTGGGGCCAACGTCCTGACTTTC. This sequence encodes CASSLAGRSSGANVLTF.

V usage is TRBV28 and J usage is TRBJ1-1, with 9 positions matching TRBD1. Germline CDR1 and CDR2: MDHEN and SYDVKM. With 5 bases clipped from V and 2 bases from J, the junction kept 6 bases outside the gene matches. This CDR3 contains 15 residues. CDR3 coding DNA: TGTGCCAGCAGTCCCTGGGACAGGGTTAACACTGAAGCTTTCTTT. Translated, it gives CASSPWDRVNTEAFF.

As for this clonotype: The junction shows a germline mismatch at one end, possibly a read error. This chain links TRBV4-1 with TRBJ1-6; no clear D gene. The CDR3 contains 16 residues. Germline assignment: CDR1 MGHRA and CDR2 YSYEKL. DNA for the CDR3: TGCGCTAGCAGCCGCCAGATGAGCTCCTATAATTCACCCCTCCACTTT. It translates to CASSRQMSSYNSPLHF.

The table lists this clonotype with many counts. The V call is TRBV12-3 or TRBV12-4, the J call TRBJ2-7, with 7 bases aligning to TRBD2. This CDR3 region has 14 residues. V was pared by 3 bases and J by 2 bases, with 4 bases of the junction left unmatched. The DNA for the CDR3 is TGTGCCAGCAGTTTGGGGGGGTCCCCCTACGAGCAGTACTTC. Its protein product is CASSLGGSPYEQYF.

This chain uses TRBV10-2 with TRBJ1-1; possibly TRBD1 for D (5 bases). Germline V lookup: CDR1 WSHSY, CDR2 SAAADI. V shed 8 bases and J shed 1 base, with 11 bases lying between them. The CDR3 totals 13 residues. The DNA of the CDR3 is TGCGCCAGCCGACGGGACGAGAACACTGAAGCTTTCTTT. It specifies CASRRDENTEAFF.

The sample holds a few counts of this clonotype. The gene calls are TRBV7-9 and TRBJ1-4, with D unresolved. V lost 3 bases to trimming and J lost 6 bases, with 11 bases between them. The V gene's germline CDR1 is SEHNR and CDR2 FQNEAQ (reference sequence). This CDR3 is 14 amino acids long. CDR3 protein: CASSFGGFYEKLFF. The CDR3 nucleotides are TGTGCCAGCAGCTTCGGCGGTTTTTATGAAAAACTGTTTTTT.

This clonotype has more than one count but fewer than ten. The rearrangement uses TRBV15 and TRBJ2-3, with D perhaps TRBD1 (5 bases). The CDR3 runs to 13 residues. Trimming took off 4 bases at V and 4 bases at J, with 9 bases between the two ends. Germline V gene lookup returns CDR1 LNHNV and CDR2 YYDKDF (reference sequence). The CDR3 is CATSTRVADTQYF. The CDR3 DNA sequence: TGTGCCACCAGCACCAGGGTGGCAGATACGCAGTATTTT.

This clonotype was picked up a small number of times. The chain uses TRBV27 and TRBJ1-5; weak D call: TRBD1 (5 bases). Trimming cost V 5 bases and J 7 bases, with 21 bases left between them. Germline loops: CDR1 MNHEY, CDR2 SMNVEV (reference sequence). CDR3 length: 16 residues. The CDR3 region is CASSTSGQSSRQPQHF. The CDR3 DNA is TGTGCCAGCAGTACATCCGGACAAAGTAGTCGACAGCCCCAGCATTTT.

The genes are TRBV20-1 and TRBJ2-1; 12 bases match TRBD2. V dropped 7 bases and J dropped 7; count of bases not matched to a gene: 5. The CDR3 runs 13 residues. CDR1 is DFQATT, CDR2 SNEGSKA, per germline (reference sequence). CDR3 protein: CSGTSGNQNEQFF. The CDR3 region has the DNA TGCAGTGGGACTAGCGGGAATCAGAATGAGCAGTTCTTC.